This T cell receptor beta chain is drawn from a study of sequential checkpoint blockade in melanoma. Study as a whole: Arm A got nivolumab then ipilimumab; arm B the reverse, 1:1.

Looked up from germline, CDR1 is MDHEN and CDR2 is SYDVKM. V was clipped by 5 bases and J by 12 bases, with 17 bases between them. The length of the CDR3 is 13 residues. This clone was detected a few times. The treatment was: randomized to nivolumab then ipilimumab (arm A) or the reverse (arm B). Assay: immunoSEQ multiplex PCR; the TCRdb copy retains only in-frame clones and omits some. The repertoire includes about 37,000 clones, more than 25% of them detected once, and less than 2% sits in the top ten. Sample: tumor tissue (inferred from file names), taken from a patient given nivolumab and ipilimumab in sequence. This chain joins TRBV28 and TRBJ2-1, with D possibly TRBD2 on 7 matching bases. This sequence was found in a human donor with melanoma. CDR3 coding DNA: TGTGCCAGCAGTCTCTCCTCTAGGGGGGGGCAGTTCTTC. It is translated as CASSLSSRGGQFF.